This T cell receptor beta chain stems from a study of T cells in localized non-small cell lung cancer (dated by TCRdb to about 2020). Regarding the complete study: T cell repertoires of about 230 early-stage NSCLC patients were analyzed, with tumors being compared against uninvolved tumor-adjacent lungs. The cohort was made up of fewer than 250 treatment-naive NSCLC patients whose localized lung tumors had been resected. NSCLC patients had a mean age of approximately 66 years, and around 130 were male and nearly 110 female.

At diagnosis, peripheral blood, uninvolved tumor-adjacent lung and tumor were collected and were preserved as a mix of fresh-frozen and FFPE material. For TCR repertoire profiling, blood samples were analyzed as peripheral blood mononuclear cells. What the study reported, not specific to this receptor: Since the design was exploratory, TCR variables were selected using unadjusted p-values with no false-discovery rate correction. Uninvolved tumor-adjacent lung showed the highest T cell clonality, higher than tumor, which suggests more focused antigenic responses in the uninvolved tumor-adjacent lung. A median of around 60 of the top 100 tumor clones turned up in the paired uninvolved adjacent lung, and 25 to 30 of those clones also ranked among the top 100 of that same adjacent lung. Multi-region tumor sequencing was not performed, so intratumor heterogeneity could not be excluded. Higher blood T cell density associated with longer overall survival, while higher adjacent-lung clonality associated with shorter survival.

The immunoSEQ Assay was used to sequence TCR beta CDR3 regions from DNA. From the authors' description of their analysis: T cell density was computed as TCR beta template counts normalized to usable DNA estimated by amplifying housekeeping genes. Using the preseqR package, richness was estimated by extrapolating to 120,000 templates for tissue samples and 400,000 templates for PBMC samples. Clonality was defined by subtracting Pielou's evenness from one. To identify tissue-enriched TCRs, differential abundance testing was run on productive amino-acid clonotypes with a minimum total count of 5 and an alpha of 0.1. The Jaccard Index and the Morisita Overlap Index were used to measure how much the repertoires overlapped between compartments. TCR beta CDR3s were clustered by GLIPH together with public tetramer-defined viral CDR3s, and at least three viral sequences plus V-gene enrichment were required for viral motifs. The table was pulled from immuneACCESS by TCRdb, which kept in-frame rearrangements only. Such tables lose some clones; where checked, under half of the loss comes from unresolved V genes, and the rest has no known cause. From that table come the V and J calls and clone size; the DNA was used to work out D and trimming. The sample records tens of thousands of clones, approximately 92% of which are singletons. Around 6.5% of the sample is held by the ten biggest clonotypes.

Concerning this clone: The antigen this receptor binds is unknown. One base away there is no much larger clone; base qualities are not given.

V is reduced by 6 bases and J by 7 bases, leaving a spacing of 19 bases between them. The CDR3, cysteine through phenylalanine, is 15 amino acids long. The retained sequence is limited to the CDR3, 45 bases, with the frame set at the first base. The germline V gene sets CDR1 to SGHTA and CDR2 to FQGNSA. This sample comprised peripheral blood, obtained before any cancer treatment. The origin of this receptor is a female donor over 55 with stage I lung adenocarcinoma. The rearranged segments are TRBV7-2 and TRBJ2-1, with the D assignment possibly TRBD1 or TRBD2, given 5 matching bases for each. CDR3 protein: CASSPRDGRKNEQFF. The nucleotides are TGTGCCAGCAGTCCACGGGACGGGCGTAAGAATGAGCAGTTCTTC.